A single TCR beta chain is shown here with its context. What it recognizes is unknown. This entry is derived from a study of PD-1 blockade in classical Hodgkin lymphoma. Findings and caveats of the study: Diminished baseline TCR diversity has been reported in newly diagnosed patients relative to healthy donors.

The patients all showed relapse after autologous stem cell transplantation, while their brentuximab vedotin exposure varied. Here immunoSEQ multiplex PCR was the method, and the copy in TCRdb shows in-frame clones only, minus some. The table includes over 7,000 clones, about 77% detected once. The CDR3 has 18 amino acids. Germline CDR1 and CDR2: SGHTA and FQGNSA. V gave up 5 bases and J gave up 2 bases, with 22 bases separating them. The V gene is TRBV7-2, the J gene TRBJ1-3, with a tentative D call TRBD1 (5 bases). Sequences were derived from peripheral blood mononuclear cells (PBMCs), sampled before the second cycle of nivolumab. The source is a human donor with classical Hodgkin lymphoma. CDR3 residues: CASSVEQGRVGTGNTIYF. The CDR3, as DNA: TGTGCCAGCAGCGTAGAGCAGGGAAGAGTGGGAACTGGAAACACCATATATTTT.